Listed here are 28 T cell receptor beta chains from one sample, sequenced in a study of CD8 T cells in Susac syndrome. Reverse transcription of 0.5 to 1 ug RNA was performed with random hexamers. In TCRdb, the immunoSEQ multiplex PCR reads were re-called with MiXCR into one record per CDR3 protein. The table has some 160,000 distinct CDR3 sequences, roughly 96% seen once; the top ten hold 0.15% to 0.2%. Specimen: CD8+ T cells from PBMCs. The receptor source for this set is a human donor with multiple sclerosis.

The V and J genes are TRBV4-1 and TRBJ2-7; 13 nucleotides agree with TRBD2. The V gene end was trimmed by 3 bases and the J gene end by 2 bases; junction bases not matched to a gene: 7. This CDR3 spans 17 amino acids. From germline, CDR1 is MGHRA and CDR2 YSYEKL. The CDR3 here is CASSQAGLAGLTYEQYF. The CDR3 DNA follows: TGCGCCAGCAGCCAGGCGGGACTAGCGGGACTAACCTACGAGCAGTACTTC.

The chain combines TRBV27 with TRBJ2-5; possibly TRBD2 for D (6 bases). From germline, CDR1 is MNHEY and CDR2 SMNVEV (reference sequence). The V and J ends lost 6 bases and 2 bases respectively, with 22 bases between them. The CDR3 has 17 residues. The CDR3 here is CASRGSGPVGVQETQYF. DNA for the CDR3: TGTGCCAGCAGGGGGAGCGGGCCCGTCGGGGTTCAAGAGACCCAGTACTTC.

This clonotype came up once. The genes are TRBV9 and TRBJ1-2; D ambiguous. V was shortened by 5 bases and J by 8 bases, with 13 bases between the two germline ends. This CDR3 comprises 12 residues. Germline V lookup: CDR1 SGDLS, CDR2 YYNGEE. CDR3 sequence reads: CASSKTSGGYTF. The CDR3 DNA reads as TGTGCCAGCAGTAAAACCTCGGGGGGCTACACCTTC.

The CDR3 reads CASSSRTGDNTEAFF. CDR3 coding DNA: TGCGCCAGCAGCTCGCGGACAGGGGACAACACTGAAGCTTTCTTT. J is TRBJ1-1 and V is TRBV4-1; 9 bases are shared with TRBD1. The CDR3 has 15 amino acids. Germline V gives CDR1 MGHRA, CDR2 YSYEKL. The V and J ends lost 5 bases and 2 bases, in that order; junction bases with no gene match: 6.

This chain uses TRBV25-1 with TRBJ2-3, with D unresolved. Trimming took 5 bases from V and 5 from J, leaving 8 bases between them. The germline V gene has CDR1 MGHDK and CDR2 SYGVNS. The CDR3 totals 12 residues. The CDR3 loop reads CASSYVVDTQYF. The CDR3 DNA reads TGTGCCAGCAGTTATGTGGTAGATACGCAGTATTTT. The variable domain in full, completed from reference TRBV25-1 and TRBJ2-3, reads EADIYQTPRYLVIGTGKKITLECSQTMGHDKMYWYQQDPGMELHLIHYSYGVNSTEKGDLSSESTVSRIRTEHFPLTLESARPSHTSQYLCASSYVVDTQYFGPGTRLTVL.

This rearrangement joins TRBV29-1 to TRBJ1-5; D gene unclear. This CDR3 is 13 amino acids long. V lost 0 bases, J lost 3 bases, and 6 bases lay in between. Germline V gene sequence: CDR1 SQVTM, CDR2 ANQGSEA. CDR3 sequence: CSVEEGFNQPQHF. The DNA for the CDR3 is TGCAGCGTTGAAGAGGGATTCAATCAGCCCCAGCATTTT. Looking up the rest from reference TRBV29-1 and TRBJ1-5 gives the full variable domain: SAVISQKPSRDICQRGTSLTIQCQVDSQVTMMFWYRQQPGQSLTLIATANQGSEATYESGFVIDKFPISRPNLTFSTLTVSNMSPEDSSIYLCSVEEGFNQPQHFGDGTRLSIL.

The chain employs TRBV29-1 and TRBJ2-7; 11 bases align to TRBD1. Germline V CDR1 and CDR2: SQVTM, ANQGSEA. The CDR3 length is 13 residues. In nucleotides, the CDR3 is TGCAGTCCGTGGACAGGGGGCTGCAACGAGCAGTACTTC. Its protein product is CSPWTGGCNEQYF.

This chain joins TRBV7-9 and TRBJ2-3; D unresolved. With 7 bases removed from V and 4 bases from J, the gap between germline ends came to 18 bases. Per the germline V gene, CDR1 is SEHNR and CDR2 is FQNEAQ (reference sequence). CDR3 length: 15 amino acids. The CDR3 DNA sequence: TGTGCCAGCACATCCCCTTCGGCGGACCCAGATACGCAGTATTTT. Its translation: CASTSPSADPDTQYF.

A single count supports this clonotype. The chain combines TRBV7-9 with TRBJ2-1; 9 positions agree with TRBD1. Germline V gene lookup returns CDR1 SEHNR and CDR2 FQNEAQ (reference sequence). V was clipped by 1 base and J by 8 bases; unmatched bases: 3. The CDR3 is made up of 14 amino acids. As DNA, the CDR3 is TGTGCCAGCAGCTTAGGACAGGGGGGCGATGAGCAGTTCTTC. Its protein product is CASSLGQGGDEQFF.

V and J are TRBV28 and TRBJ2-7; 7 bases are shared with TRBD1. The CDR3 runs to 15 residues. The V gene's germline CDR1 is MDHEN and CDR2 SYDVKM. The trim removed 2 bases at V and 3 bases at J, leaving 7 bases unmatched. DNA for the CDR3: TGTGCCAGCAGTTTACTGGGACAGCCCCTCTACGAGCAGTACTTC. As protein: CASSLLGQPLYEQYF.

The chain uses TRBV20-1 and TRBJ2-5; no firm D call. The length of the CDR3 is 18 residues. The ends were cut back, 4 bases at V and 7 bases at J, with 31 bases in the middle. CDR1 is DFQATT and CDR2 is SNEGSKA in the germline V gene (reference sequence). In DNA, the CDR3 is TGCAGTGCTACGGCTTTGGAAGCCACACCACTTCCAAGTTCGACCCAGTACTTC. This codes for CSATALEATPLPSSTQYF.

CDR3 DNA sequence: TGTGCCAGCAGTTCTCTGACAGGGTTCAATGAGCAGTTCTTC. Translating it yields CASSSLTGFNEQFF. The J gene is TRBJ2-1, the V gene TRBV28; 7 bases match TRBD1. After removal of 4 bases from V and 6 bases from J, the junction contained 6 bases not matched to a gene. Germline V gene lookup returns CDR1 MDHEN and CDR2 SYDVKM. This CDR3 contains 14 residues.

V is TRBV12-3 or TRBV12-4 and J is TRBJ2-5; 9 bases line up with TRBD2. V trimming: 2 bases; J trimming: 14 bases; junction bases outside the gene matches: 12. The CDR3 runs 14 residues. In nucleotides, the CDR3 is TGTGCCAGCAGTTTAAGCTGGCTAGCGGGAACTGGCTACTTC. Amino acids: CASSLSWLAGTGYF.

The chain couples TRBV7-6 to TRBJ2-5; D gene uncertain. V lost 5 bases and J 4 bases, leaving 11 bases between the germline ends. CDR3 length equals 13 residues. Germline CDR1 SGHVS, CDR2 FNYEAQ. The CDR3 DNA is TGTGCCAGCAGCCCGAGCCGGGTAGAGACCCAGTACTTC. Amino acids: CASSPSRVETQYF. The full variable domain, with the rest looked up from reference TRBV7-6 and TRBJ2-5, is GAGVSQSPRYKVTKRGQDVALRCDPISGHVSLYWYRQALGQGPEFLTYFNYEAQQDKSGLPNDRFSAERPEGSISTLTIQRTEQRDSAMYRCASSPSRVETQYFGPGTRLLVL.

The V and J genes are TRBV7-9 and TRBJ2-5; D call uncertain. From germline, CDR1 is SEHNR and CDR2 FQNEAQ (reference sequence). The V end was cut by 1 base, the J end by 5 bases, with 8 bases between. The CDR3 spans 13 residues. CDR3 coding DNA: TGTGCCAGCAGCTTAGATCCGTCCGAGACCCAGTACTTC. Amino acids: CASSLDPSETQYF.

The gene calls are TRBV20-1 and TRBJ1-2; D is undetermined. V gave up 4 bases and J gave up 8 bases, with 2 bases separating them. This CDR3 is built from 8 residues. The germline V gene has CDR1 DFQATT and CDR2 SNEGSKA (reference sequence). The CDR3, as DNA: TGCAGTGCTACCGGCTACACCTTC. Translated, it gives CSATGYTF.

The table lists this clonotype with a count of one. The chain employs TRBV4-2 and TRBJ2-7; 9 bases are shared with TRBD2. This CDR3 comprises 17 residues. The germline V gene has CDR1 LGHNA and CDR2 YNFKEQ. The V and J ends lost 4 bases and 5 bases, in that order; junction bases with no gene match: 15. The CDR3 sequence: CASSPSTPAGGPHEQYF. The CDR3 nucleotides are TGTGCCAGCAGCCCCAGTACCCCGGCGGGAGGGCCCCACGAGCAGTACTTC.

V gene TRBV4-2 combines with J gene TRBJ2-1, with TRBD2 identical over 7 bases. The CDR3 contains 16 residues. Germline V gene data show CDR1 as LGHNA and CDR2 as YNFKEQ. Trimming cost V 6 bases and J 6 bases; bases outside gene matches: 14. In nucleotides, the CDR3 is TGTGCCAGCAGGCTCGTCGAGAGCGGGACTTCCAATGAGCAGTTCTTC. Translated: CASRLVESGTSNEQFF.

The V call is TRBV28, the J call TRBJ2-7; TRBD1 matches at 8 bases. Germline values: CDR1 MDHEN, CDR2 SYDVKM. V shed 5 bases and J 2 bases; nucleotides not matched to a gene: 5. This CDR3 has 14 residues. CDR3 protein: CASSRTGSAYEQYF. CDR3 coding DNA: TGTGCCAGCAGTCGGACAGGGTCTGCCTACGAGCAGTACTTC.

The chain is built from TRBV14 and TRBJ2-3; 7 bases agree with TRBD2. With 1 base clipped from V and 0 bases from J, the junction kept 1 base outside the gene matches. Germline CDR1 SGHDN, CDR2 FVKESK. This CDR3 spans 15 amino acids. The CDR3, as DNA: TGTGCCAGCAGCCAAGTTAGCGGGAGCACAGATACGCAGTATTTT. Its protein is CASSQVSGSTDTQYF.

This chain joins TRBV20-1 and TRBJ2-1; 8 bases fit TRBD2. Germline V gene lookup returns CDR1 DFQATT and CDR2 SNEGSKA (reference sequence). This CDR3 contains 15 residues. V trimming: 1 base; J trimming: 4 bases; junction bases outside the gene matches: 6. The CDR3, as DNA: TGCAGTGCTAGAGGGGCACTAGCGGATTACAATGAGCAGTTCTTC. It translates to CSARGALADYNEQFF.

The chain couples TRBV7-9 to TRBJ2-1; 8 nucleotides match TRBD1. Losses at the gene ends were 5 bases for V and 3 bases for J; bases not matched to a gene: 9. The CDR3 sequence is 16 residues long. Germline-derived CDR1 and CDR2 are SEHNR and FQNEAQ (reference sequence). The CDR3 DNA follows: TGTGCCAGCAGCCCCAGAGACAGGGGATTCTACAATGAGCAGTTCTTC. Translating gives CASSPRDRGFYNEQFF.

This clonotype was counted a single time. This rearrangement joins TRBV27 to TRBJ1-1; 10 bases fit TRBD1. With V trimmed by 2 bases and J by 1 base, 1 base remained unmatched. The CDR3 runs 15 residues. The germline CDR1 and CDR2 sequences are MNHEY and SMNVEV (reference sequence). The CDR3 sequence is CASSLDRGQNTEAFF. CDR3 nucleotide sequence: TGTGCCAGCAGTTTAGACAGGGGGCAGAACACTGAAGCTTTCTTT.

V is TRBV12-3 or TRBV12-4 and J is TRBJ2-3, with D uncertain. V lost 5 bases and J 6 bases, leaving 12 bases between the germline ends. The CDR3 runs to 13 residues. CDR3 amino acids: CASSVNRADTQYF. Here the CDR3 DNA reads TGTGCCAGCAGTGTCAACCGGGCCGATACGCAGTATTTT.

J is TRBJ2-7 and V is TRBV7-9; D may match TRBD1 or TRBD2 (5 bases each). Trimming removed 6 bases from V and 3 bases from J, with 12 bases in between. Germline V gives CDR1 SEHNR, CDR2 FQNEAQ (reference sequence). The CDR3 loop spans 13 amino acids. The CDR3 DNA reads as TGTGCCAGCAGACCCGGGGCTGACTACGAGCAGTACTTC. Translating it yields CASRPGADYEQYF.

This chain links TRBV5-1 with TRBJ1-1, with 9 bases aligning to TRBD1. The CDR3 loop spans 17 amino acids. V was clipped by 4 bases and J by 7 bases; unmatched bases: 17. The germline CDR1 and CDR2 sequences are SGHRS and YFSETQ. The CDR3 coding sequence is TGCGCCAGCAGCCCTCGGGACAGGGATGTTTTTGGGAGTGAAGCTTTCTTT. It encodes CASSPRDRDVFGSEAFF.

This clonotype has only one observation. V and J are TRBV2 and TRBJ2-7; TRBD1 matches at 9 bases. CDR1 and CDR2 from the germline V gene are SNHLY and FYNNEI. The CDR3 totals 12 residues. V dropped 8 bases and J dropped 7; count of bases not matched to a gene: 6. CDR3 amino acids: CASRDRVGEQYF. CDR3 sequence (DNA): TGTGCCAGCCGGGACAGGGTGGGAGAGCAGTACTTC.

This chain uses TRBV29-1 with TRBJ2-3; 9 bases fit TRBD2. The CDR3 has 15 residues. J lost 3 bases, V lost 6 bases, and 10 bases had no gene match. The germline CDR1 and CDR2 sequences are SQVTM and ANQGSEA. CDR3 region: CSVNPGTSLTDTQYF. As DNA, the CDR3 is TGCAGCGTGAACCCCGGGACTAGCCTGACAGATACGCAGTATTTT.